Listed here is a single TCR beta chain. The source of the sample is a study of cytomegalovirus exposure and HLA in healthy donors. Germline V gene lookup returns CDR1 MNHNS and CDR2 SASEGT. V shed 7 bases and J shed 4 bases, with 14 bases lying between them. This CDR3 has 14 amino acids. Primers: 60 Vbeta forward and 13 Jbeta reverse. The table came from immunoSEQ multiplex PCR; TCRdb's copy has only in-frame clones and leaves some out. The data hold under 250,000 clones, with roughly 82% observed a single time. The V gene is TRBV6-1, the J gene TRBJ2-1; possibly TRBD1 for D (5 bases). The sample was PBMCs. This TCR was recovered from a middle-aged man in good health and CMV-seropositive. CDR3 region: CASTRERAYNEQFF. The CDR3 DNA is TGTGCCAGCACCAGGGAAAGGGCGTACAATGAGCAGTTCTTC.